Listed below are T cell receptor beta chains from one sample, sequenced in a study of beta chain features in type 1 diabetes. This table comes from immunoSEQ multiplex PCR, and its TCRdb copy is limited to in-frame clones, with some not included. Counted here are about half a million clones, approximately 30% occurring once; the ten biggest clones make up around 0.065%. The sequencing sample was made of naive CD4+ T cells from blood. The receptors were gathered from a man younger than 30 in good health. CDR3s include the opening cysteine and the closing phenylalanine or tryptophan. Each record gives: J gene, clone size, D gene, V gene, CDR3 protein, CDR3 DNA. A D gene is named only where the DNA matches it firmly. Size is stated for part of the rows, as once, few or many counts, or as a class when the clone is expanded.

TRBJ2-3 | - | - | TRBV18 | CASSRGGGITDTQYF | TGTGCCAGCTCCCGAGGGGGAGGAATCACAGATACGCAGTATTTT
TRBJ2-7 | - | TRBD2 | TRBV4-3 | CASSQGSGRAYEQYF | TGCGCCAGCAGCCAAGGGAGCGGGAGGGCCTACGAGCAGTACTTC
TRBJ2-5 | few | - | TRBV5-1 | CASSLPGQETQYF | TGCGCCAGCAGCTTACCGGGACAAGAGACCCAGTACTTC
TRBJ2-7 | - | TRBD2 | TRBV29-1 | CSVVSGFYEQYF | TGCAGCGTTGTTAGCGGGTTCTACGAGCAGTACTTC
TRBJ2-5 | few | - | TRBV29-1 | CSVNRAEETQYF | TGCAGCGTTAATAGGGCCGAAGAGACCCAGTACTTC
TRBJ2-1 | - | - | TRBV18 | CASSPPGLGTYNEQFF | TGTGCCAGCTCACCCCCGGGACTCGGAACATACAATGAGCAGTTCTTC
TRBJ1-1 | few | - | TRBV18 | CASSPQEGALNTEAFF | TGTGCCAGCTCACCACAAGAAGGAGCCCTGAACACTGAAGCTTTCTTT
TRBJ2-5 | - | - | TRBV28 | CASRRFDRQETQYF | TGTGCCAGCAGACGCTTCGACAGGCAAGAGACCCAGTACTTC
TRBJ2-5 | few | - | TRBV30 | CAWSLPGGGRETQYF | TGTGCCTGGAGTCTCCCGGGAGGGGGCCGGGAGACCCAGTACTTC
TRBJ1-1 | - | - | TRBV5-1 | CASSSLGGTEAFF | TGCGCCAGCAGCTCCTTGGGCGGCACTGAAGCTTTCTTT
TRBJ2-1 | few | TRBD2 | TRBV7-3 | CASSPGLAGVNEQFF | TGTGCCAGCAGCCCGGGACTAGCGGGAGTCAATGAGCAGTTCTTC
TRBJ2-3 | - | - | TRBV20-1 | CSARVDTQYF | TGCAGTGCGAGGGTGGATACGCAGTATTTT
TRBJ1-2 | few | - | TRBV20-1 | CSARNGRGYTF | TGCAGTGCTAGGAACGGGCGCGGCTACACCTTC
TRBJ2-3 | - | TRBD2 | TRBV27 | CASSFLGLAGDTDTQYF | TGTGCCAGCAGTTTTTTAGGACTAGCGGGAGACACAGATACGCAGTATTTT
TRBJ2-7 | - | - | TRBV30 | CAWAGTQSSYEQYF | TGTGCCTGGGCCGGGACACAGAGCTCCTACGAGCAGTACTTC
TRBJ2-5 | - | - | TRBV5-6 | CASRPRASQETQYF | TGTGCCAGCAGACCCCGCGCATCCCAAGAGACCCAGTACTTC
TRBJ2-5 | few | TRBD1 | TRBV11-1 | CASSLGQLETQYF | TGTGCCAGCAGCTTGGGACAGCTAGAGACCCAGTACTTC
TRBJ2-7 | - | TRBD2 | TRBV28 | CASREHSGSSYEQYF | TGTGCCAGCAGGGAGCACAGCGGGAGCTCCTACGAGCAGTACTTC
TRBJ2-7 | - | TRBD1 | TRBV19 | CASSIRTGPYEQYF | TGTGCCAGTAGTATTAGGACAGGGCCCTACGAGCAGTACTTC
TRBJ2-1 | - | - | TRBV28 | CASSFPGPLDEQFF | TGTGCCAGCAGTTTTCCCGGTCCCCTCGATGAGCAGTTCTTC
TRBJ2-5 | - | TRBD2 | TRBV5-4 | CASSFGTSGFQETQYF | TGTGCCAGCAGCTTCGGGACTAGCGGGTTCCAAGAGACCCAGTACTTC
TRBJ2-1 | - | - | TRBV4-3 | CASSQVHDEQFF | TGCGCCAGCAGCCAAGTCCACGATGAGCAGTTCTTC
TRBJ2-3 | - | - | TRBV5-4 | CASSTDSSTDTQYF | TGTGCCAGCAGCACGGACAGCTCTACAGATACGCAGTATTTT
TRBJ2-1 | - | - | TRBV7-9 | CASSLDVGEPYNEQFF | TGTGCCAGCAGCTTAGATGTGGGGGAGCCGTACAATGAGCAGTTCTTC
TRBJ2-1 | - | - | TRBV9 | CASSVGGTGDWNEQFF | TGTGCCAGCAGCGTAGGTGGGACGGGAGACTGGAATGAGCAGTTCTTC
TRBJ2-1 | - | - | TRBV9 | CASSVAWGALEQFF | TGTGCCAGCAGCGTAGCGTGGGGGGCCCTTGAGCAGTTCTTC
TRBJ2-1 | few | TRBD2 | TRBV28 | CASISVSGRTYNEQFF | TGTGCCAGCATTTCCGTCAGCGGGAGAACCTACAATGAGCAGTTCTTC
TRBJ2-7 | few | - | TRBV29-1 | CSVDPGVGEQYF | TGCAGCGTTGACCCAGGGGTCGGAGAGCAGTACTTC
TRBJ2-7 | - | - | TRBV5-6 | CASSLVETMLSYEQYF | TGTGCCAGCAGCTTGGTAGAGACAATGCTATCCTACGAGCAGTACTTC
TRBJ2-1 | few | TRBD2 | TRBV29-1 | CSVGGGRRDEQFF | TGCAGCGTTGGTGGCGGGAGGCGGGATGAGCAGTTCTTC
TRBJ1-1 | - | - | TRBV7-9 | CASSFPAAWVAFF | TGTGCCAGCAGCTTCCCCGCCGCTTGGGTAGCTTTCTTT
TRBJ1-5 | - | - | TRBV10-3 | CAISRGEEQPQHF | TGTGCCATTAGTAGGGGAGAGGAACAGCCCCAGCATTTT
TRBJ2-2 | few | - | TRBV19 | CASSISGYTGELFF | TGTGCCAGTAGTATCTCCGGGTACACCGGGGAGCTGTTTTTT